In this sample, the clone carrying this T cell receptor (beta chain) turned up many times. Its antigen is still unknown. CDR3 length: 15 amino acids. Trimming left V 10 bases short and J 1 base short, with 18 bases between. Germline V lookup: CDR1 ENHRY, CDR2 SYGVKD. In TCRdb, the 5' RACE reads were re-called with MiXCR into one record per CDR3 protein. The sample holds 200,000 to 300,000 distinct CDR3 sequences, approximately 10% seen once. This specimen comes from a study of CD8 T cells in ankylosing spondylitis. Study outcomes and limitations: Significantly higher representation of disease-linked clones was reported for matched ankylosing spondylitis synovial fluid. Earlier authors reported some of these motif variants in reactive arthritis synovial fluid and blood.

This chain connects TRBV10-3 to TRBJ2-3; either TRBD1 or TRBD2 may supply D (5 bases each). The material sequenced was blood, either unsorted or a sorted T cell fraction (not recorded which). The sequence came from a male donor with ankylosing spondylitis or in good health (not recorded which). CDR3 amino acids: CATRDQQERTDTQYF. The CDR3 coding sequence is TGTGCCACCCGGGACCAGCAGGAGCGCACAGATACGCAGTATTTT.